The rows below give T cell receptor beta chains drawn from one sample of a study of blood T cell repertoires in COVID-19. TCRdb's table, derived via immunoSEQ multiplex PCR, lists solely in-frame clones and lacks some. The table has about 200,000 clones, 85% to 90% seen once. Sequenced sample: PBMCs or T cells enriched from blood (not recorded which). The receptors shown here come from a man aged 25-45 years who had recovered from COVID-19. CDR3s include the opening cysteine and the closing phenylalanine or tryptophan. The D gene is left open where the match is weak.

J: TRBJ1-6; D: NA; V: TRBV6-5; CDR3: CASSFGRGQNNSPLHF; DNA: TGTGCCAGCAGTTTTGGACGAGGACAGAATAATTCACCCCTCCACTTT
J: TRBJ2-7; D: NA; V: TRBV6-2/TRBV6-3; CDR3: CASSSVVGTGYEQYF; DNA: TGTGCCAGCAGTTCGGTCGTAGGCACGGGCTACGAGCAGTACTTC
J: TRBJ2-7; D: TRBD1; V: TRBV10-1; CDR3: CASRDREDAREQYF; DNA: TGCGCCAGCAGAGACAGGGAAGATGCACGCGAGCAGTACTTC
J: TRBJ2-1; D: TRBD1; V: TRBV7-9; CDR3: CASSLTQGNEQFF; DNA: TGTGCCAGCAGCTTAACACAGGGGAATGAGCAGTTCTTC
J: TRBJ2-2; D: NA; V: TRBV4-1; CDR3: CASSQVHRTTNTGELFF; DNA: TGCGCCAGCAGCCAAGTGCACAGGACAACGAACACCGGGGAGCTGTTTTTT
J: TRBJ2-5; D: TRBD2; V: TRBV24-1; CDR3: CATSDRTSGGAGETQYF; DNA: TGTGCCACCAGTGATAGGACTAGCGGGGGGGCCGGGGAGACCCAGTACTTC
J: TRBJ2-3; D: TRBD1; V: TRBV11-2; CDR3: CASSLDPGQGARTDTQYF; DNA: TGTGCCAGCAGCTTAGATCCGGGACAGGGGGCGCGGACAGATACGCAGTATTTT
J: TRBJ2-5; D: TRBD2; V: TRBV27; CDR3: CASRDWTSGQETQYF; DNA: TGTGCCAGCAGGGACTGGACTAGCGGACAAGAGACCCAGTACTTC
J: TRBJ2-2; D: NA; V: TRBV29-1; CDR3: CSVVSFTGELFF; DNA: TGCAGCGTTGTCTCGTTTACCGGGGAGCTGTTTTTT
J: TRBJ2-7; D: TRBD2; V: TRBV6-2/TRBV6-3; CDR3: CASSPTSGRALQYF; DNA: TGTGCCAGCAGTCCCACTAGCGGGAGGGCCCTACAGTACTTC